The 6 T cell receptor beta chains presented below share a single source sample, sequenced in a study of T cells in Graves' hyperthyroidism and ophthalmopathy. Using RNA transcripts as the source, TCR beta CDR3 regions were amplified. HTBI primers were used for first-round RT-PCR of the TCR CDR3. One entry per CDR3 protein, called by TCRdb with MiXCR from the multiplex PCR reads. The sample has fewer than 550,000 distinct CDR3 sequences; 15% to 17% are singletons. Sequenced sample: blood. The receptors here all came from a woman younger than 35 with Graves' hyperthyroidism.

This clonotype was recorded a few times. The chain recombines TRBV3-1 with TRBJ1-6; weak D call: TRBD1 (6 bases). V lost 0 bases to trimming and J lost 5 bases, with 8 bases between them. In germline, CDR1 is LGHDT, CDR2 YNNKEL (reference sequence). CDR3 size: 15 residues. CDR3 amino acids: CASSQEDSHNSPLHF. The DNA for the CDR3 is TGTGCCAGCAGCCAAGAGGACAGCCATAATTCACCCCTCCACTTT.

The chain joins TRBV9 to TRBJ2-6, with 9 positions matching TRBD1. After removal of 0 bases from V and 1 base from J, the junction contained 8 bases not matched to a gene. Per germline, CDR1 SGDLS and CDR2 YYNGEE. The CDR3 has 19 amino acids. CDR3 in amino acids: CASSVEPGTGMSGANVLTF. DNA for the CDR3: TGTGCCAGCAGCGTAGAACCCGGGACAGGGATGTCTGGGGCCAACGTCCTGACTTTC.

This clonotype has at least ten counts. CDR3 sequence (DNA): TGTGCCACCAGGGGAGGCAGGAGAAATGGCTACACCTTC. The encoded protein is CATRGGRRNGYTF. J is TRBJ1-2 and V is TRBV24-1; D is unclear. Germline V lookup: CDR1 KGHDR, CDR2 SFDVKD. Trimming stripped 7 bases from V and 6 bases from J, with 14 bases between. CDR3 length: 13 amino acids.

The chain couples TRBV25-1 to TRBJ2-1; 10 bases map to TRBD2. This CDR3 has 17 amino acids. V lost 5 bases, J lost 3 bases, and 10 bases stayed unmatched. Germline V CDR1 and CDR2: MGHDK, SYGVNS. In DNA form, the CDR3 reads TGTGCCAGCAGTTCTCTAGCGGGAGAGGATGTCTACAATGAGCAGTTCTTC. It is translated as CASSSLAGEDVYNEQFF.

CDR3 sequence (DNA): TGTGCCACCAGCAGAGAGTGGGGAGTTGGTGAAAAACTGTTTTTT. Residues: CATSREWGVGEKLFF. This sequence joins TRBV15 and TRBJ1-4, with D unresolved. This CDR3 has 15 amino acids. The V and J ends lost 0 bases and 7 bases respectively, with 12 bases between them. The V gene's germline CDR1 is LNHNV and CDR2 YYDKDF (reference sequence).

The chain uses TRBV27 and TRBJ2-7, with 9 bases identical to TRBD2. The CDR3 is made up of 15 amino acids. Germline trimming cut 6 bases from V and 4 bases from J; bases unmatched to any gene: 10. Looked up from germline, CDR1 is MNHEY and CDR2 is SMNVEV (reference sequence). CDR3 DNA sequence: TGTGCCAGCAGATCGAGGGGGCTAGCGGGATACGAGCAGTACTTC. Translated: CASRSRGLAGYEQYF.